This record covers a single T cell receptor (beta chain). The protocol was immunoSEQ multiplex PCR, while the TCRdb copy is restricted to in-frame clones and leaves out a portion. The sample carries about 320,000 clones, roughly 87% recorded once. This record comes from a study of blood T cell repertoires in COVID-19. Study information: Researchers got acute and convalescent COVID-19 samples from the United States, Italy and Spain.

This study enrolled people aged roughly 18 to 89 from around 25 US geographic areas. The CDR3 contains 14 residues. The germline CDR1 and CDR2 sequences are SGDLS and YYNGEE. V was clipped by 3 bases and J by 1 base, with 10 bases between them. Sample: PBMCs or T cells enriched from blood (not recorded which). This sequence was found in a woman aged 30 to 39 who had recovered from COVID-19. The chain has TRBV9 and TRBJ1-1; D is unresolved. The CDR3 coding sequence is TGTGCCAGCAGCGACCCCCTAAGGAACACTGAAGCTTTCTTT. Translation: CASSDPLRNTEAFF.